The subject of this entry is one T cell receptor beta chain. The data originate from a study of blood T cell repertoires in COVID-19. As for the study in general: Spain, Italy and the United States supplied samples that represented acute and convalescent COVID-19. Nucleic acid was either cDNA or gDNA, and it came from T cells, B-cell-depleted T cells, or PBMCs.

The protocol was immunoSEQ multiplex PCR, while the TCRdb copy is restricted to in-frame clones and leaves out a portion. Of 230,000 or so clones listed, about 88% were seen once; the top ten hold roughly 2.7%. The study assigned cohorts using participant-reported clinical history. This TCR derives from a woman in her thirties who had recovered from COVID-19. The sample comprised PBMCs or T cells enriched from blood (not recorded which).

The chain's CDR3 is CASSLVSGNSPLHF. The CDR3 DNA reads TGTGCCAGCAGCTTGGTTTCAGGGAATTCACCCCTCCACTTT. V is TRBV5-6 and J is TRBJ1-6; a weak D match, TRBD1 (5 bases). V was trimmed by 0 bases and J by 7 bases, leaving 8 bases between them. This CDR3 comprises 14 residues. Per the germline V gene, CDR1 is SGHDT and CDR2 is YYEEEE. The full variable domain, rest sourced from reference TRBV5-6 and TRBJ1-6, is DAGVTQSPTHLIKTRGQQVTLRCSPKSGHDTVSWYQQALGQGPQFIFQYYEEEERQRGNFPDRFSGHQFPNYSSELNVNALLLGDSALYLCASSLVSGNSPLHFGNGTRLTVT.